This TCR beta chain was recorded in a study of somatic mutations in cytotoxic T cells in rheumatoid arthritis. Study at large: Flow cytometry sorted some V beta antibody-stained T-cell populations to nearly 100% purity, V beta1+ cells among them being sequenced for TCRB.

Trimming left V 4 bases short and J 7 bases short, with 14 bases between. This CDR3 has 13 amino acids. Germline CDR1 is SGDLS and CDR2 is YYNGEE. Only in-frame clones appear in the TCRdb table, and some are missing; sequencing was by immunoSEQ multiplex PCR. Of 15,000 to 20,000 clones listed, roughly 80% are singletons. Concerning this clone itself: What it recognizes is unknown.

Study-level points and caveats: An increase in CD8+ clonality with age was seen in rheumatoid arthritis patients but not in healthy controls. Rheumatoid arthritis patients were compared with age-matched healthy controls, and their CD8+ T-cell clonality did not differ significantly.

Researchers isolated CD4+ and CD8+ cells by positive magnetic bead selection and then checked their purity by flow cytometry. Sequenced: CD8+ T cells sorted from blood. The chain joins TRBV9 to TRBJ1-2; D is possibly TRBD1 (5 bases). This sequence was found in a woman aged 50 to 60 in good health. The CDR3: CASSSGHIGGYTF. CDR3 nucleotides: TGTGCCAGCAGCTCCGGACATATCGGTGGCTACACCTTC.